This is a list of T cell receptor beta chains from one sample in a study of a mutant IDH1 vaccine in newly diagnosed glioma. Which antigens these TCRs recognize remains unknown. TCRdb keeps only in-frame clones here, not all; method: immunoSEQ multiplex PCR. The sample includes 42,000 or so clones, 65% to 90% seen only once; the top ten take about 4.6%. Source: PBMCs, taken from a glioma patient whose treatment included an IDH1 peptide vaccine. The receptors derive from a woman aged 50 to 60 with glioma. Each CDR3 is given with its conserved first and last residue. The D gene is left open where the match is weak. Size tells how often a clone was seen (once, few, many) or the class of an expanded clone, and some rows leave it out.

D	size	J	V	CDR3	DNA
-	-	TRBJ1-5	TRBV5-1	CASSLDGFPSNQPQHF	TGCGCCAGCAGCTTGGACGGCTTCCCTAGCAATCAGCCCCAGCATTTT
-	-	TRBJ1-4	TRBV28	CASSSTASNEKLFF	TGTGCCAGCAGCTCGACAGCCTCTAATGAAAAACTGTTTTTT
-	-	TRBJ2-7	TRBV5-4	CASSLHSSYEQYF	TGTGCCAGCAGCTTACATAGCTCCTACGAGCAGTACTTC
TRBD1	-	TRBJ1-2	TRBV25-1	CASSGQGVANYGYTF	TGTGCCAGCAGTGGACAGGGGGTAGCTAACTATGGCTACACCTTC
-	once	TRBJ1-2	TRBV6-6	CASTEGLYGYTF	TGTGCCAGCACAGAGGGGCTATATGGCTACACCTTC
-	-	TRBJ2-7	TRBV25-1	CASSRGSYEQYF	TGTGCCAGCAGCCGGGGGTCTTACGAGCAGTACTTC
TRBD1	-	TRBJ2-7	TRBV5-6	CASSGAGQGDHEQYF	TGTGCCAGCAGCGGGGCGGGACAGGGGGACCACGAGCAGTACTTC
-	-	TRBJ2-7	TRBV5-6	CASSAASGMIREQYF	TGTGCCAGCAGCGCGGCGTCAGGGATGATCCGCGAGCAGTACTTC
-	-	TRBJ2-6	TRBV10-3	CAISTRGISGANVLTF	TGTGCCATCAGTACCAGGGGTATCTCTGGGGCCAACGTCCTGACTTTC
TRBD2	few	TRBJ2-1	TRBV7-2	CASSSGGGHSSYNEQFF	TGTGCCAGCAGCTCGGGAGGGGGGCATAGCTCCTACAATGAGCAGTTCTTC
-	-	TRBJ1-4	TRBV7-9	CASSLKQWGYEKLFF	TGTGCCAGCAGCTTAAAACAGTGGGGGTATGAAAAACTGTTTTTT
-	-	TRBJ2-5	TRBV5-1	CASRSIRQETQYF	TGCGCCAGCAGATCCATACGGCAAGAGACCCAGTACTTC
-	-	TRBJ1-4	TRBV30	CAGDARSEGVEKLFF	TGTGCCGGGGATGCCAGATCGGAGGGGGTCGAAAAACTGTTTTTT
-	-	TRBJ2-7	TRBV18	CASSPDPGNYEQYF	TGTGCCAGCTCACCGGATCCAGGGAACTACGAGCAGTACTTC
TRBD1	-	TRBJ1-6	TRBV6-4	CASSARTGGNSPLHF	TGTGCCAGCAGTGCCCGGACAGGGGGCAATTCACCCCTCCACTTT
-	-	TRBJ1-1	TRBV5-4	CASSLVAGTTEAFF	TGTGCCAGCAGCTTGGTGGCGGGAACTACTGAAGCTTTCTTT
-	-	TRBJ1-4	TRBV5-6	CASSFRGSNEKLFF	TGTGCCAGCAGCTTCAGGGGTTCTAATGAAAAACTGTTTTTT
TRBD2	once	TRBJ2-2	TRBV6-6	CASSPSGGAIGELFF	TGTGCCAGCAGTCCGAGCGGGGGGGCGATCGGGGAGCTGTTTTTT
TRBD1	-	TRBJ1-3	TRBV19	CASNLGQTGNTIYF	TGTGCCAGTAACCTGGGACAGACTGGAAACACCATATATTTT
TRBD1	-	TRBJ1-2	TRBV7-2	CASSSRTGDYGYTF	TGTGCCAGCAGCTCCCGGACAGGGGACTATGGCTACACCTTC
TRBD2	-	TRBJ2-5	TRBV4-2	CASSQERGGGETQYF	TGTGCCAGCAGCCAGGAGCGGGGGGGCGGGGAGACCCAGTACTTC
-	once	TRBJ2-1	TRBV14	CASSHIQGYGEQFF	TGTGCCAGCAGCCACATACAGGGTTACGGTGAGCAGTTCTTC
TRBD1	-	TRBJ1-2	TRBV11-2	CASSKTGQGGYTF	TGTGCCAGCAGCAAAACCGGACAGGGAGGCTACACCTTC
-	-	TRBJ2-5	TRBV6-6	CASSYGGGLKTQYF	TGTGCCAGCAGTTACGGAGGGGGCTTGAAGACCCAGTACTTC
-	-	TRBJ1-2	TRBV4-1	CASSQGALGSNYGYTF	TGCGCCAGCAGCCAAGGAGCTCTGGGCAGTAACTATGGCTACACCTTC
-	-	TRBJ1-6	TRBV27	CASSLGPGDSPLHF	TGTGCCAGCAGTTTAGGTCCCGGGGATTCACCCCTCCACTTT
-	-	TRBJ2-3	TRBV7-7	CASSLGDKWSTDTQYF	TGTGCCAGCAGCTTAGGGGATAAGTGGAGCACAGATACGCAGTATTTT
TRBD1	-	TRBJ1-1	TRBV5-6	CASSRRQGNKGNTEAFF	TGTGCCAGCAGCCGGCGACAGGGTAACAAGGGGAACACTGAAGCTTTCTTT
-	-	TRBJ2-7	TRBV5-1	CASSPAIQLYEQYF	TGCGCCAGCAGCCCCGCTATCCAACTCTACGAGCAGTACTTC